Listed here are 32 T cell receptor beta chains from one sample, sequenced in a study. The sorted Tregs were CD4+CD25+CD127-/low cells. TCRdb recomputed calls from the 5' RACE reads with MiXCR, one row per CDR3 protein. The sample has 34,000 or so distinct CDR3 sequences, about a quarter seen once. Source material: tumor-infiltrating Tregs sorted from the breast tumor. These receptors all stem from a female donor with breast cancer.

This chain uses TRBV5-1 with TRBJ1-1; 10 bases are a match to TRBD1. There are 15 residues in the CDR3. J was trimmed by 3 bases and V by 2 bases; bases with no gene match: 4. CDR1 is SGHRS and CDR2 is YFSETQ in the germline V gene. CDR3 amino acids: CASSLPGTGDTEAFF. Here the CDR3 DNA reads TGCGCCAGCAGCTTACCCGGGACAGGGGACACTGAAGCTTTCTTT.

A note on this clonotype: This may arise from a read error, as a much more abundant clone is one base away. The rearrangement uses TRBV6-5 and TRBJ2-1; tentative D call: TRBD1 (6 bases). The germline gives CDR1 MNHEY, CDR2 SVGAGI. CDR3 size: 17 residues. The CDR3 reads CANSYRAERVGHNEQFF. The CDR3 bases are TGTGCCAACAGTTACAGGGCGGAGAGGGTGGGACACAATGAGCAGTTCTTC.

This clonotype appeared many times. The CDR3 loop is CASSQGLKGQGGQEYTF. For the CDR3, the DNA is TGCGCCAGCAGCCAAGGCCTTAAGGGACAGGGGGGACAGGAGTACACCTTC. The V and J genes are TRBV4-1 and TRBJ1-2; 11 nucleotides align to TRBD1. Trimming removed 1 base from V and 11 bases from J; junction bases left unmatched: 15. The CDR3 totals 17 residues. Per germline, CDR1 MGHRA and CDR2 YSYEKL.

The chain carries TRBV12-3 or TRBV12-4 and TRBJ2-3, with D possibly TRBD2 on 6 matching bases. The CDR3 has 14 residues. Trimming pared 6 bases from V and 1 base from J, leaving 11 bases between. The CDR3 nucleotides are TGTGCCAGCAGCCGGGGAGGCCGCACAGATACGCAGTATTTT. Its protein product is CASSRGGRTDTQYF.

This clonotype was found many times. The chain is built from TRBV24-1 and TRBJ2-2; D is perhaps TRBD1 (5 bases). Germline V lookup: CDR1 KGHDR, CDR2 SFDVKD. The CDR3 sequence is 16 residues long. V lost 0 bases, J lost 1 base, and 8 bases lay in between. DNA for the CDR3: TGTGCCACCAGTGATTTGGGGCAGGGGAACACCGGGGAGCTGTTTTTT. Protein: CATSDLGQGNTGELFF.

This clonotype was seen many times. This chain joins TRBV7-9 and TRBJ2-7; TRBD1 is a possible D gene (5 bases). The V end lost 2 bases, the J end lost 3 bases, and 5 bases lay between the germline ends. This CDR3 region has 12 residues. Germline V lookup: CDR1 SEHNR, CDR2 FQNEAQ (reference sequence). This chain's CDR3 is CASSLQGYEQYF. The CDR3 DNA follows: TGTGCCAGCAGCTTACAGGGCTACGAGCAGTACTTC.

The chain couples TRBV24-1 to TRBJ2-1, with 10 bases lining up with TRBD2. The length of the CDR3 is 19 residues. V trimming: 0 bases; J trimming: 7 bases; junction bases outside the gene matches: 14. Germline V gene data show CDR1 as KGHDR and CDR2 as SFDVKD. The CDR3 nucleotides are TGTGCCACCAGTGATTTGCCCTCTTCCATAGCGGGAGGTAAAAATGAGCAGTTCTTC. Its translation: CATSDLPSSIAGGKNEQFF.

In this sample, this clonotype turned up many times. The chain links TRBV7-2 to TRBJ2-7; tentatively, D is TRBD1 or TRBD2 (5 bases each). With 5 bases removed from V and 2 bases from J, the gap between germline ends came to 13 bases. This CDR3 has 14 residues. Germline V gene data show CDR1 as SGHTA and CDR2 as FQGNSA. CDR3 protein: CASSRGTGTYEQYF. DNA for the CDR3: TGTGCCAGCAGCCGAGGGACGGGAACCTACGAGCAGTACTTC.

The sample holds many counts of this clonotype. The chain carries TRBV18 and TRBJ1-6; D uncertain. In germline, CDR1 is KGHSH, CDR2 LQKENI. The CDR3 is 13 amino acids. The ends were cut back, 0 bases at V and 12 bases at J, with 9 bases in the middle. For the CDR3, the DNA is TGTGCCAGCTCACCACCAGCCAGGAGACCCCTCCACTTT. This translates into CASSPPARRPLHF.

This clonotype was observed many times. The chain uses TRBV4-1 and TRBJ2-6; D remains ambiguous. This CDR3 region has 15 residues. V lost 5 bases and J lost 0, with 8 bases in between. Germline V gene lookup returns CDR1 MGHRA and CDR2 YSYEKL. CDR3 sequence reads: CASSELYSGANVLTF. CDR3 coding DNA: TGCGCCAGCAGCGAGCTATACTCTGGGGCCAACGTCCTGACTTTC.

This clonotype was found a few times. The chain carries TRBV6-5 and TRBJ2-1; TRBD2 aligns across 8 bases. Trimming took 5 bases from V and 5 from J; bases not matched to a gene: 8. CDR3 length equals 15 residues. CDR1 and CDR2 from the germline V gene are MNHEY and SVGAGI. CDR3 loop: CASSERESRHNEQFF. The CDR3, as DNA: TGTGCCAGCAGTGAGCGGGAGTCTCGACACAATGAGCAGTTCTTC.

Comments on this clonotype: A read error may explain this, as a much larger clone is one base away. The chain recombines TRBV7-9 with TRBJ2-1; TRBD2 agrees at 9 bases. Germline trimming cut 3 bases from V and 5 bases from J; bases unmatched to any gene: 8. The germline CDR1 and CDR2 sequences are SEHNR and FQNEAQ (reference sequence). This CDR3 comprises 16 residues. The CDR3 nucleotides read TGTGCCAGCAGCTTGCCCGGCGGGGGGGCCAACAATGAGCAGTTCTTC. It codes for CASSLPGGGANNEQFF.

This clonotype showed up many times. V is TRBV4-1 and J is TRBJ2-3; D call uncertain. Per the germline V gene, CDR1 is MGHRA and CDR2 is YSYEKL. The ends were cut back, 2 bases at V and 4 bases at J, with 7 bases in the middle. This CDR3 comprises 13 residues. The CDR3 DNA is TGCGCCAGCAGCCAACTAGGCCCAGATACGCAGTATTTT. It specifies CASSQLGPDTQYF.

Concerning this clonotype itself: Since the CDR3 does not end with the conserved phenylalanine or tryptophan, this likely comes from a read error. The chain links TRBV12-3 or TRBV12-4 to TRBJ1-2, with TRBD1 matching 8 bases. The CDR3 has 16 amino acids. V was clipped by 7 bases and J by 0 bases; unmatched bases: 10. The CDR3 protein is CASTPGQGLANYGYTL. CDR3 DNA: TGTGCCAGCACCCCCGGACAGGGACTAGCTAACTATGGCTACACCCTC.

This clonotype was counted at least ten times. The V call is TRBV5-8, the J call TRBJ1-5, with TRBD1 matching 7 bases. The germline V gene has CDR1 SGHTS and CDR2 YDEGEE. The CDR3 covers 14 residues. Trimming cost V 2 bases and J 7 bases; bases outside gene matches: 6. CDR3 nucleotide sequence: TGTGCCAGCAGCTTAGGGGGCTTTGGGCAGCCCCAGCATTTT. This translates into CASSLGGFGQPQHF. The whole variable domain, remainder taken from reference TRBV5-8 and TRBJ1-5, is EAGVTQSPTHLIKTRGQQATLRCSPISGHTSVYWYQQALGLGLQFLLWYDEGEERNRGNFPPRFSGRQFPNYSSELNVNALELEDSALYLCASSLGGFGQPQHFGDGTRLSIL.

This clonotype occurred a few times. The gene calls are TRBV6-6 and TRBJ2-3; D remains unclear. Deletions cut 2 bases from V and 0 bases from J, with 12 bases between. CDR1 MNHNY and CDR2 SVGAGI come from the germline V gene (reference sequence). There are 16 residues in the CDR3. The CDR3 sequence is CASSYIVISSTDTQYF. CDR3 bases: TGTGCCAGCAGTTACATTGTGATTTCTAGCACAGATACGCAGTATTTT.

This clonotype is medium-sized (0.01 to 0.1%) by share. V gene TRBV5-1 combines with J gene TRBJ2-1, with D hard to call. Germline CDR1 and CDR2: SGHRS and YFSETQ. Trimming pared 1 base from V and 2 bases from J, leaving 4 bases between. This CDR3 is built from 13 residues. CDR3 protein: CASSLSTYNEQFF. For the CDR3, the DNA is TGCGCCAGCAGCTTGTCAACCTACAATGAGCAGTTCTTC.

This clonotype was found many times. CDR3 sequence reads: CASSRGGNQPQHF. The CDR3 coding sequence is TGTGCCAGCAGCCGGGGAGGCAATCAGCCCCAGCATTTT. The V gene is TRBV3-1, the J gene TRBJ1-5; D is ambiguous. Germline CDR1 and CDR2: LGHDT and YNNKEL (reference sequence). Trimming took 4 bases from V and 2 from J, leaving 6 bases between them. The CDR3 runs to 13 residues.

The table lists this clonotype with many counts. The chain carries TRBV11-3 and TRBJ2-1; no definite D call. The V gene's germline CDR1 is SGHNT and CDR2 YENEEA. The V gene lost 0 bases and the J gene lost 0 bases, with 6 bases spanning the gap. The CDR3 spans 15 residues. The CDR3 here is CASSLEVGSYNEQFF. The CDR3 DNA is TGTGCCAGCAGCTTAGAGGTGGGCTCCTACAATGAGCAGTTCTTC.

This clonotype has just a few counts. V is TRBV6-5 and J is TRBJ2-1, with 8 bases identical to TRBD2. The V gene end was trimmed by 5 bases and the J gene end by 4 bases; junction bases not matched to a gene: 4. Germline values: CDR1 MNHEY, CDR2 SVGAGI. CDR3 length: 14 amino acids. CDR3 residues: CASSRGTSYNEQFF. DNA for the CDR3: TGTGCCAGCAGTCGCGGGACTAGTTACAATGAGCAGTTCTTC.

The gene calls are TRBV5-1 and TRBJ1-2; 8 bases map to TRBD1. The CDR3 is made up of 13 amino acids. Germline assignment: CDR1 SGHRS and CDR2 YFSETQ. V trimming: 5 bases; J trimming: 12 bases; junction bases outside the gene matches: 12. The CDR3 coding sequence is TGCGCCAGCAGGTGGACAGGGTCCGACGGAAACACCTTC. As protein: CASRWTGSDGNTF.

This clonotype came up once. This may arise from a read error, as a much more abundant clone is one base away. CDR3 nucleotide sequence: TGTGCCAGCAGCGTCACCCCGGGACAGCTCTCTGGGGCCAGCGTCCTGACTTTC. Translation: CASSVTPGQLSGASVLTF. The chain is built from TRBV9 and TRBJ2-6; 7 bases map to TRBD1. CDR3 length: 18 amino acids. Germline CDR1 SGDLS, CDR2 YYNGEE.

In the case of this clonotype: A much larger clone sits a single nucleotide away, making a read error possible. The chain uses TRBV2 and TRBJ1-1; D not resolved. The germline V gene encodes CDR1 SNHLY and CDR2 FYNNEI. There are 14 residues in the CDR3. CDR3 residues: CASSGVSGNAEAFF. The CDR3 DNA sequence: TGTGCCAGCAGTGGGGTCAGTGGGAACGCTGAAGCTTTCTTT.

This clonotype was seen a few times. The chain links TRBV20-1 to TRBJ2-7; D remains ambiguous. The CDR3 totals 13 residues. Germline lookup yields CDR1 DFQATT and CDR2 SNEGSKA (reference sequence). Trimming took 1 base from V and 6 from J, leaving 13 bases between them. This CDR3 reads CSARGAQFLEQYF. DNA for the CDR3: TGCAGTGCTAGAGGGGCACAGTTCCTCGAGCAGTACTTC.

This clonotype was picked up a small number of times. Possible read error: a much larger clone is one base away. V usage is TRBV10-3 and J usage is TRBJ1-3; D gene ambiguous. The germline V gene encodes CDR1 ENHRY and CDR2 SYGVKD. There are 13 residues in the CDR3. The CDR3 protein is CAISDNSGNAIYF. DNA of the CDR3: TGTGCCATCAGTGACAACTCTGGAAACGCCATATATTTT.

This chain connects TRBV6-6 to TRBJ2-1; no definite D call. In germline, CDR1 is MNHNY, CDR2 SVGAGI (reference sequence). This CDR3 has 15 amino acids. V was shortened by 6 bases and J by 8 bases, with 20 bases between the two germline ends. The CDR3 sequence: CASRDRAPSRDEQFF. In DNA, the CDR3 is TGTGCCAGCAGAGACCGGGCCCCCTCTCGCGATGAGCAGTTCTTC.

This clonotype is labeled as medium-sized (0.01 to 0.1%). The chain is built from TRBV6-6 and TRBJ2-5; D unclear. Per germline, CDR1 MNHNY and CDR2 SVGAGI (reference sequence). This CDR3 is 13 amino acids long. Trimming took off 6 bases at V and 2 bases at J, with 10 bases between the two ends. The CDR3, as DNA: TGTGCCAGCAGCCGGGCAAGGCAAGAGACCCAGTACTTC. Translating gives CASSRARQETQYF.

The V and J genes are TRBV24-1 and TRBJ2-1; the match to TRBD1 covers 8 bases. The CDR3 runs to 16 residues. V trimming: 3 bases; J trimming: 11 bases; junction bases outside the gene matches: 14. Germline loops: CDR1 KGHDR, CDR2 SFDVKD. In DNA form, the CDR3 reads TGTGCCACCAGTGATGGAAGGCAGGGGGCTATGCGCAAGCAGTTCTTC. The encoded protein is CATSDGRQGAMRKQFF.

The chain is built from TRBV5-1 and TRBJ2-1, with a possible D match to TRBD2 (5 bases). V was trimmed by 0 bases and J by 7 bases, leaving 14 bases between them. In germline, CDR1 is SGHRS, CDR2 YFSETQ. The CDR3 loop spans 15 amino acids. Written as DNA, the CDR3 is TGCGCCAGCAGCTTGGGGGCCGGGGTACCGAATGAGCAGTTCTTC. Its translation is CASSLGAGVPNEQFF.

This clonotype was seen repeatedly, ten times or more. The chain carries TRBV6-5 and TRBJ2-1; 7 bases are shared with TRBD1. Germline assignment: CDR1 MNHEY and CDR2 SVGAGI. With 5 bases clipped from V and 14 bases from J, the junction kept 9 bases outside the gene matches. The CDR3 sequence is 12 residues long. CDR3 loop: CASSNRQGVEFF. The CDR3 nucleotides read TGTGCCAGCAGTAACCGACAGGGAGTAGAGTTCTTC.

With respect to this clonotype: This may stem from a read error, because a much larger clone lies one nucleotide away. The chain uses TRBV20-1 and TRBJ2-1, with TRBD1 identical over 7 bases. The J segment lost 5 bases and the V segment lost 8 bases, leaving 12 bases of the junction unmatched. The CDR3 spans 14 residues. Looked up from germline, CDR1 is DFQATT and CDR2 is SNEGSKA (reference sequence). This CDR3 is CSTEQGTLNNEQFF. The CDR3 coding sequence is TGCAGTACGGAACAGGGGACCCTCAACAATGAGCAGTTCTTC.

This clonotype has a handful of counts. The chain employs TRBV15 and TRBJ2-1; 9 nucleotides line up with TRBD2. The CDR3 runs 15 residues. Unmatched junction bases numbered 8, after V lost 3 bases and J lost 8 bases. Germline V gene sequence: CDR1 LNHNV, CDR2 YYDKDF (reference sequence). CDR3 sequence reads: CATSRGLAADDEQFF. The CDR3 DNA reads TGTGCCACCAGCAGGGGACTAGCAGCAGACGATGAGCAGTTCTTC.